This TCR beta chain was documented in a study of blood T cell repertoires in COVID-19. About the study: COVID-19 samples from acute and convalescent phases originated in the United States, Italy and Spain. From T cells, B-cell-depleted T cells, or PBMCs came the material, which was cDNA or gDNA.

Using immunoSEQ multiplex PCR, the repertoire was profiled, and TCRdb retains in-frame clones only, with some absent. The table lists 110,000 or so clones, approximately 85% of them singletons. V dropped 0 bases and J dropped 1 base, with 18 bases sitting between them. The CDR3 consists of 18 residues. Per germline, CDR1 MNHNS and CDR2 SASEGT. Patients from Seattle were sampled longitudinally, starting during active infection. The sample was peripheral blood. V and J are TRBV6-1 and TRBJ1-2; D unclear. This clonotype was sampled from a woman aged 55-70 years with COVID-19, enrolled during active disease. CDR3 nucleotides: TGTGCCAGCAGTGAAGCGTTTTTCACAGATAGATATAACTATGGCTACACCTTC. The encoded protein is CASSEAFFTDRYNYGYTF.